One sample yielded the 26 T cell receptor beta chains listed below, sequenced in a study of shared clonotypes between healthy human individuals. Some clones are missing from TCRdb's copy, which holds only in-frame ones; the method was immunoSEQ multiplex PCR. The sample lists 400,000 to 600,000 clones; about 79% were seen once. Input material: PBMCs. Every receptor here comes from a woman in her 40s in good health. Some clones in this sample may be carry-over from other donors' samples.

J is TRBJ1-5 and V is TRBV19; D perhaps matches TRBD1 (5 bases). With 7 bases removed from V and 0 bases from J, the gap between germline ends came to 19 bases. This CDR3 is 17 amino acids long. Germline CDR1 LNHDA, CDR2 SQIVND (reference sequence). The CDR3 protein is CASIGRRGVYSNQPQHF. The CDR3 nucleotides are TGTGCCAGTATCGGCCGGAGAGGGGTTTATAGCAATCAGCCCCAGCATTTT. The whole variable domain, filled in from reference TRBV19 and TRBJ1-5, reads DGGITQSPKYLFRKEGQNVTLSCEQNLNHDAMYWYRQDPGQGLRLIYYSQIVNDFQKGDIAEGYSVSREKKESFPLTVTSAQKNPTAFYLCASIGRRGVYSNQPQHFGDGTRLSIL.

This clone was counted ten times or more. The chain carries TRBV30 and TRBJ2-1; D may be TRBD1 (6 bases). There are 12 residues in the CDR3. Germline assignment: CDR1 GTSNPN and CDR2 SVGIG (reference sequence). V was clipped by 2 bases and J by 6 bases, with 8 bases between them. The CDR3 nucleotides are TGTGCCTGGAGTCAGGGGCCCAATGAGCAGTTCTTC. This sequence encodes CAWSQGPNEQFF. The complete variable domain, with remaining parts taken from reference TRBV30 and TRBJ2-1, reads SQTIHQWPATLVQPVGSPLSLECTVEGTSNPNLYWYRQAAGRGLQLLFYSVGIGQISSEVPQNLSASRPQDRQFILSSKKLLLSDSGFYLCAWSQGPNEQFFGPGTRLTVL.

V and J are TRBV27 and TRBJ2-6; TRBD1 might be the D (5 bases). From germline, CDR1 is MNHEY and CDR2 SMNVEV (reference sequence). The ends were cut back, 4 bases at V and 0 bases at J, with 16 bases in the middle. This CDR3 is 18 amino acids long. The CDR3 spells CASSSNRFLNSGANVLTF. CDR3 bases: TGTGCCAGCAGTTCCAACAGGTTTCTGAACTCTGGGGCCAACGTCCTGACTTTC.

The chain links TRBV19 to TRBJ2-2; 7 bases match TRBD2. Trimming took 8 bases from V and 6 from J; bases not matched to a gene: 9. From germline, CDR1 is LNHDA and CDR2 SQIVND (reference sequence). The CDR3 has 14 residues. The CDR3 reads CASGGVKGSGELFF. DNA for the CDR3: TGTGCCAGTGGGGGGGTTAAGGGCTCCGGGGAGCTGTTTTTT.

This rearrangement joins TRBV6-5 to TRBJ2-5; D possibly corresponds to TRBD2 (5 bases). The V end lost 6 bases, the J end lost 5 bases, and 13 bases lay between the germline ends. This CDR3 contains 13 residues. CDR1 MNHEY and CDR2 SVGAGI come from the germline V gene. The CDR3, as DNA: TGTGCCAGCAGGGGGAGTTGGTGGGAGACCCAGTACTTC. Protein: CASRGSWWETQYF.

This chain joins TRBV28 and TRBJ1-6; the match to TRBD1 covers 9 bases. Germline-derived CDR1 and CDR2 are MDHEN and SYDVKM. CDR3 length equals 14 residues. With V trimmed by 5 bases and J by 10 bases, 6 bases remained unmatched. The CDR3 is CASSLTGGGSPLHF. The CDR3 DNA is TGTGCCAGCAGTCTAACAGGGGGCGGGTCACCCCTCCACTTT.

The chain uses TRBV5-1 and TRBJ2-3; 10 bases are a match to TRBD2. The V segment lost 2 bases and the J segment 8 bases; nucleotides outside the gene matches: 8. Germline-derived CDR1 and CDR2 are SGHRS and YFSETQ. The CDR3 consists of 15 residues. The CDR3 protein is CASSLAGGRFATQYF. DNA for the CDR3: TGCGCCAGCAGCTTAGCGGGAGGGCGTTTCGCTACGCAGTATTTT.

The chain couples TRBV28 to TRBJ2-1; 7 bases match TRBD1. With V trimmed by 3 bases and J by 2 bases, 1 base remained unmatched. The CDR3 runs 14 residues. Per the germline V gene, CDR1 is MDHEN and CDR2 is SYDVKM. This CDR3 is CASSLDRTYNEQFF. CDR3 nucleotides: TGTGCCAGCAGTTTGGACAGGACCTACAATGAGCAGTTCTTC. Full variable domain (rest looked up from reference TRBV28 and TRBJ2-1): DVKVTQSSRYLVKRTGEKVFLECVQDMDHENMFWYRQDPGLGLRLIYFSYDVKMKEKGDIPEGYSVSREKKERFSLILESASTNQTSMYLCASSLDRTYNEQFFGPGTRLTVL.

With respect to this clone: Other DNA sequences in the same sample also yield this CDR3. The gene calls are TRBV18 and TRBJ2-3, with TRBD1 as a possible D gene (5 bases). The germline CDR1 and CDR2 sequences are KGHSH and LQKENI. With 3 bases removed from V and 0 bases from J, the gap between germline ends came to 10 bases. The CDR3 spans 15 residues. CDR3 sequence reads: CASSPGQGSTDTQYF. In nucleotides, the CDR3 is TGTGCCAGCTCACCGGGCCAGGGAAGCACAGATACGCAGTATTTT.

The chain joins TRBV5-1 to TRBJ1-3; D is undetermined. Trimming took 7 bases from V and 0 from J, leaving 14 bases between them. There are 15 residues in the CDR3. Germline lookup yields CDR1 SGHRS and CDR2 YFSETQ. The CDR3 loop is CASWEGISSGNTIYF. For the CDR3, the DNA is TGCGCCAGCTGGGAAGGGATCTCCTCTGGAAACACCATATATTTT.

The chain joins TRBV7-9 to TRBJ2-6, with TRBD1 identical over 9 bases. Germline CDR1 SEHNR, CDR2 FQNEAQ (reference sequence). V lost 5 bases, J lost 11 bases, and 7 bases stayed unmatched. This CDR3 region has 14 residues. The CDR3: CASSQGQGSDVLTF. The CDR3, as DNA: TGTGCCAGCAGCCAGGGACAGGGTAGTGACGTCCTGACTTTC.

The chain combines TRBV6-1 with TRBJ1-2; the D gene is possibly TRBD1 (5 bases). Between the trimmed V and J ends, which lost 2 bases and 2 bases, there was a span of 30 bases. Germline V gives CDR1 MNHNS, CDR2 SASEGT. The CDR3 contains 21 residues. CDR3 sequence reads: CASSESLLDIPGEAENYGYTF. CDR3 bases: TGTGCCAGCAGTGAATCCCTCTTGGACATACCGGGGGAGGCGGAAAACTATGGCTACACCTTC.

The chain has TRBV7-9 and TRBJ2-7; D uncertain. Germline V gives CDR1 SEHNR, CDR2 FQNEAQ (reference sequence). CDR3 size: 12 residues. V was cut by 2 bases and J by 2 bases, with 4 bases left in between. The CDR3 DNA follows: TGTGCCAGCAGCTTAAAGACCTACGAGCAGTACTTC. Its protein is CASSLKTYEQYF.

This rearrangement joins TRBV9 to TRBJ2-3; 10 nucleotides line up with TRBD2. CDR1 and CDR2 (germline): SGDLS, YYNGEE. Trimming removed 4 bases from V and 4 bases from J; junction bases left unmatched: 3. The CDR3 is 14 residues long. In DNA form, the CDR3 reads TGTGCCAGCAGCTCTAGCGGGAGCCCAGATACGCAGTATTTT. Translating gives CASSSSGSPDTQYF.

V and J are TRBV28 and TRBJ2-1; 14 bases fit TRBD2. The CDR3 extends over 15 amino acids. The ends lost 6 bases at V and 8 bases at J; junction bases unmatched: 6. The germline V gene has CDR1 MDHEN and CDR2 SYDVKM. CDR3 in amino acids: CASRPPGLAGDEQFF. CDR3 nucleotide sequence: TGTGCCAGCAGGCCGCCGGGACTAGCGGGAGATGAGCAGTTCTTC. The full variable domain, its missing parts supplied by reference TRBV28 and TRBJ2-1, is DVKVTQSSRYLVKRTGEKVFLECVQDMDHENMFWYRQDPGLGLRLIYFSYDVKMKEKGDIPEGYSVSREKKERFSLILESASTNQTSMYLCASRPPGLAGDEQFFGPGTRLTVL.

The DNA of the CDR3 is TGTGCCATCAGTGAGTCGAGAGCATCCGACACCGGGGAGCTGTTTTTT. This translates into CAISESRASDTGELFF. This chain links TRBV10-3 with TRBJ2-2; D uncertain. Between the trimmed V and J ends, which lost 0 bases and 3 bases, there was a span of 11 bases. The CDR3 spans 16 residues. Germline V CDR1 and CDR2: ENHRY, SYGVKD.

The CDR3 region has the DNA TGTGCCAGCAGCCCCTTTCCGACTAGCGGGAGAATCTACGAGCAGTACTTC. Amino acids: CASSPFPTSGRIYEQYF. The chain is built from TRBV4-2 and TRBJ2-7; 12 bases are a match to TRBD2. Germline CDR1 is LGHNA and CDR2 is YNFKEQ. V was pared by 4 bases and J by 3 bases, with 10 bases of the junction left unmatched. This CDR3 contains 17 residues.

J is TRBJ2-2 and V is TRBV7-9; 12 positions match TRBD2. This CDR3 is 15 amino acids long. In germline, CDR1 is SEHNR, CDR2 FQNEAQ (reference sequence). Germline trimming cut 6 bases from V and 5 bases from J; bases unmatched to any gene: 4. CDR3 bases: TGTGCCAGCAGGACCGGGACTAGCGGGACCGGGGAGCTGTTTTTT. Translated, it gives CASRTGTSGTGELFF.

This clone was counted a single time. The chain uses TRBV6-5 and TRBJ2-7; D could derive from TRBD1 or TRBD2 (6 bases each). CDR1 MNHEY and CDR2 SVGAGI come from the germline V gene. V was shortened by 8 bases and J by 5 bases, with 13 bases between the two germline ends. The CDR3 runs 12 residues. For the CDR3, the DNA is TGTGCCAGCGGAGGGGGACCTCACGAGCAGTACTTC. Encoded protein: CASGGGPHEQYF.

The chain's CDR3 is CASSLGGGGTEAFF. The CDR3 DNA reads TGTGCCAGCAGTTTAGGAGGGGGAGGGACTGAAGCTTTCTTT. The J gene is TRBJ1-1, the V gene TRBV27, with TRBD1 as a possible D gene (6 bases). The CDR3 is made up of 14 amino acids. The germline CDR1 and CDR2 sequences are MNHEY and SMNVEV (reference sequence). Trimming removed 2 bases from V and 5 bases from J, with 12 bases in between.

The chain uses TRBV30 and TRBJ2-7; TRBD2 might be the D (6 bases). The germline V and J ends were trimmed by 6 bases and 0 bases, with 9 bases remaining between them. The CDR3 extends over 12 amino acids. Germline CDR1 and CDR2: GTSNPN and SVGIG (reference sequence). CDR3 in DNA: TGTGCCTGCCGGCGGGGCTCCTACGAGCAGTACTTC. This sequence encodes CACRRGSYEQYF.

The V call is TRBV5-4, the J call TRBJ2-1; D not certain. The length of the CDR3 is 13 residues. CDR1 is SGHNT, CDR2 YYREEE, per germline (reference sequence). V lost 0 bases, J lost 6 bases, and 7 bases lay in between. Here the CDR3 DNA reads TGTGCCAGCAGCTTGGCCAGCCTCAATGAGCAGTTCTTC. Translated: CASSLASLNEQFF.

The CDR3 loop reads CASSLVGRSEQFF. The CDR3 nucleotides read TGTGCCAGCAGCTTGGTGGGACGGAGTGAGCAGTTCTTC. The gene calls are TRBV11-2 and TRBJ2-1; the D call may be TRBD1 or TRBD2 (5 bases each). The V end lost 3 bases, the J end lost 9 bases, and 12 bases lay between the germline ends. Germline CDR1 and CDR2: SGHAT and FQNNGV. This CDR3 region has 13 residues.

The rearrangement links TRBV7-9 to TRBJ2-7; no reliable D call. V lost 1 base, J lost 0 bases, and 7 bases lay in between. The CDR3 covers 14 residues. The germline V gene encodes CDR1 SEHNR and CDR2 FQNEAQ (reference sequence). The CDR3 DNA reads TGTGCCAGCAGCTTAGAACACAGCTCCTACGAGCAGTACTTC. Translated: CASSLEHSSYEQYF.

This clone has more than one count but fewer than ten. This chain connects TRBV2 to TRBJ2-3; D gene ambiguous. The CDR3 is 14 amino acids. The V end was cut by 8 bases, the J end by 0 bases, with 12 bases between. Germline V gene sequence: CDR1 SNHLY, CDR2 FYNNEI. The chain's CDR3 is CASRMLTSTDTQYF. The CDR3 region has the DNA TGTGCCAGCCGGATGTTAACTAGCACAGATACGCAGTATTTT.

This clone was recorded only once. V usage is TRBV6-1 and J usage is TRBJ2-3, with D hard to call. This CDR3 contains 13 residues. V shed 4 bases and J shed 6 bases, with 11 bases lying between them. The germline gives CDR1 MNHNS, CDR2 SASEGT. CDR3 region: CASSGEVGDTQYF. The CDR3 coding sequence is TGTGCCAGCAGTGGAGAAGTGGGGGATACGCAGTATTTT.